The clone carrying this T cell receptor (beta chain) was recorded only once. Its specificity is not known. The source of the sample is a study of shared clonotypes between healthy human individuals. The CDR3 covers 15 residues. Trimming cost V 5 bases and J 4 bases; bases outside gene matches: 7. Germline V gene sequence: CDR1 SGHTA, CDR2 FQGNSA. The study's findings and limits: Clonotype sharing among donors likely depends on sequencing depth.

Every immunoSEQ plate was one replicate of a subset's evenly spread DNA. Repertoires were generated with immunoSEQ multiplex PCR, while TCRdb's copy carries only in-frame clones and drops some. The sample holds some 2,500,000 clones, approximately 93% seen once. The sequence was collected from a man between 18 and 29 years old in good health. Some clones in this sample may be carry-over from other donors' samples. The sequenced material came from naive CD4+ T cells from PBMCs. The subset denotes: CD45RA+ positively selected. The chain is built from TRBV7-2 and TRBJ2-3; 9 bases map to TRBD2. The DNA for the CDR3 is TGTGCCAGCAGCGTCGGACTAGCGTTCCCAGATACGCAGTATTTT. Translating gives CASSVGLAFPDTQYF.